The 15 T cell receptor beta chains given below trace back to one sample, sequenced in a study of brain T cells in children with intractable seizures. Clones were sequenced by immunoSEQ multiplex PCR, and TCRdb holds only the in-frame ones, with some missing. The data contain about 120,000 clones, approximately 94% of them singletons. The sample in question was peripheral blood, obtained at surgery. These receptors were taken from a boy younger than two with hemimegalencephaly and intractable seizures.

V and J are TRBV4-3 and TRBJ2-1; 7 bases map to TRBD2. Losses at the gene ends were 1 base for V and 4 bases for J; bases not matched to a gene: 7. This CDR3 comprises 16 residues. Germline CDR1 LGHNA, CDR2 YSLEER. CDR3 DNA sequence: TGCGCCAGCAGCCAAGGAAGACTAGCCCATTACAATGAGCAGTTCTTC. This sequence encodes CASSQGRLAHYNEQFF.

This chain links TRBV28 with TRBJ1-4; tentative D call: TRBD1 (5 bases). The CDR3 is made up of 14 amino acids. The germline V gene encodes CDR1 MDHEN and CDR2 SYDVKM. V lost 4 bases and J 8 bases, leaving 14 bases between the germline ends. The CDR3 DNA is TGTGCCAGCAGTTACCCGGGGGGTGGAGAAAAACTGTTTTTT. It yields the protein CASSYPGGGEKLFF.

V and J are TRBV27 and TRBJ2-6, with D unclear. With 3 bases removed from V and 0 bases from J, the gap between germline ends came to 3 bases. Per the germline V gene, CDR1 is MNHEY and CDR2 is SMNVEV (reference sequence). The CDR3 contains 14 residues. The CDR3, as DNA: TGTGCCAGCAGTTTCCGCTCTGGGGCCAACGTCCTGACTTTC. This encodes CASSFRSGANVLTF.

The rearrangement joins TRBV30 to TRBJ1-2, with D possibly TRBD1 on 5 matching bases. Trimming removed 0 bases at V and 3 bases at J, with 11 bases between. CDR3 length: 14 residues. CDR1 and CDR2 (germline): GTSNPN, SVGIG (reference sequence). CDR3 protein: CAWSVTLGDYGYTF. CDR3 coding DNA: TGTGCCTGGAGTGTAACGTTAGGGGACTATGGCTACACCTTC.

The gene calls are TRBV19 and TRBJ2-2; D is uncertain. V shed 6 bases and J shed 3 bases, with 11 bases lying between them. The length of the CDR3 is 14 residues. Germline CDR1 LNHDA, CDR2 SQIVND (reference sequence). The CDR3 DNA sequence: TGTGCCAGTAGACAAGTTTTTTACACCGGGGAGCTGTTTTTT. Translating gives CASRQVFYTGELFF. Full variable domain (missing parts from reference TRBV19 and TRBJ2-2): DGGITQSPKYLFRKEGQNVTLSCEQNLNHDAMYWYRQDPGQGLRLIYYSQIVNDFQKGDIAEGYSVSREKKESFPLTVTSAQKNPTAFYLCASRQVFYTGELFFGEGSRLTVL.

The gene calls are TRBV6-1 and TRBJ2-7, with 9 bases aligning to TRBD2. J lost 2 bases, V lost 1 base, and 3 bases had no gene match. Per germline, CDR1 MNHNS and CDR2 SASEGT. This CDR3 region has 15 residues. CDR3 residues: CASSEGLAGTYEQYF. CDR3 in DNA: TGTGCCAGCAGTGAAGGGCTAGCGGGAACCTACGAGCAGTACTTC.

The chain recombines TRBV7-9 with TRBJ2-3; 9 bases fit TRBD2. Germline-derived CDR1 and CDR2 are SEHNR and FQNEAQ (reference sequence). CDR3 length: 14 amino acids. V lost 3 bases and J lost 8; bases outside the gene matches: 6. The CDR3 sequence: CASSFSGRGVTQYF. The CDR3 coding sequence is TGTGCCAGCAGCTTTAGCGGGAGAGGGGTTACGCAGTATTTT.

The chain combines TRBV20-1 with TRBJ2-6; maybe TRBD1 (5 bases). The germline V and J ends were trimmed by 3 bases and 0 bases, with 15 bases remaining between them. The CDR3 extends over 17 amino acids. The germline V gene encodes CDR1 DFQATT and CDR2 SNEGSKA (reference sequence). As DNA, the CDR3 is TGCAGTGCTAGTAAGAGAAGGGGCGCCTCTGGGGCCAACGTCCTGACTTTC. Translating it yields CSASKRRGASGANVLTF.

The chain has TRBV7-2 and TRBJ2-5; no clear D gene. The germline V gene encodes CDR1 SGHTA and CDR2 FQGNSA. V was cut by 1 base and J by 0 bases, with 9 bases left in between. The CDR3 length is 15 residues. The chain's CDR3 is CASSLEQSYQETQYF. The DNA of the CDR3 is TGTGCCAGCAGCTTAGAACAGTCGTACCAAGAGACCCAGTACTTC.

The V and J genes are TRBV11-2 and TRBJ2-7; D is unresolved. From germline, CDR1 is SGHAT and CDR2 FQNNGV. V was cut by 0 bases and J by 3 bases, with 9 bases left in between. There are 14 residues in the CDR3. CDR3 nucleotides: TGTGCCAGCAGCTTAGAGTGGAGCAACTACGAGCAGTACTTC. Residues: CASSLEWSNYEQYF.

This clone was picked up one time. The chain combines TRBV24-1 with TRBJ2-3; maybe TRBD1 (6 bases). The germline V gene encodes CDR1 KGHDR and CDR2 SFDVKD. Trimming cost V 1 base and J 2 bases, with 12 bases left between them. CDR3 length: 16 amino acids. CDR3 nucleotides: TGTGCCACCAGTGATTTCGGCAGGGGCCCCACAGATACGCAGTATTTT. It specifies CATSDFGRGPTDTQYF.

The V gene is TRBV4-1, the J gene TRBJ1-3; a weak D match, TRBD1 (6 bases). The CDR3 sequence is 13 residues long. Trimming left V 0 bases short and J 7 bases short, with 7 bases between. The germline gives CDR1 MGHRA, CDR2 YSYEKL. Here the CDR3 reads CASSQEQGNTIYF. Written as DNA, the CDR3 is TGCGCCAGCAGCCAAGAGCAGGGGAACACCATATATTTT.

This rearrangement joins TRBV3-1 (or the pseudogene TRBV3-2) to TRBJ2-2; D is unresolved. Germline assignment: CDR1 LGHDT and CDR2 YNNKEL (reference sequence). This CDR3 is built from 13 residues. The V end lost 4 bases, the J end lost 7 bases, and 10 bases lay between the germline ends. The CDR3 loop is CASSPWGSGELFF. The CDR3 DNA sequence: TGTGCCAGCAGCCCGTGGGGTAGCGGGGAGCTGTTTTTT.

The chain is built from TRBV9 and TRBJ1-2; TRBD1 is a possible D gene (6 bases). Looked up from germline, CDR1 is SGDLS and CDR2 is YYNGEE. The CDR3 length is 14 residues. V lost 5 bases, J lost 8 bases, and 19 bases lay in between. CDR3 sequence: CASSFARDIKGYTF. For the CDR3, the DNA is TGTGCCAGCAGTTTCGCTAGGGACATCAAGGGCTACACCTTC.

DNA for the CDR3: TGTGCCAGCAAGGGTCTGGCGGGGGGCCAAGAGACCCAGTACTTC. This gives the protein CASKGLAGGQETQYF. This sequence joins TRBV2 and TRBJ2-5; 8 positions match TRBD2. There are 15 residues in the CDR3. V lost 7 bases to trimming and J lost 1 base; unmatched junction nucleotides: 8. Germline values: CDR1 SNHLY, CDR2 FYNNEI.